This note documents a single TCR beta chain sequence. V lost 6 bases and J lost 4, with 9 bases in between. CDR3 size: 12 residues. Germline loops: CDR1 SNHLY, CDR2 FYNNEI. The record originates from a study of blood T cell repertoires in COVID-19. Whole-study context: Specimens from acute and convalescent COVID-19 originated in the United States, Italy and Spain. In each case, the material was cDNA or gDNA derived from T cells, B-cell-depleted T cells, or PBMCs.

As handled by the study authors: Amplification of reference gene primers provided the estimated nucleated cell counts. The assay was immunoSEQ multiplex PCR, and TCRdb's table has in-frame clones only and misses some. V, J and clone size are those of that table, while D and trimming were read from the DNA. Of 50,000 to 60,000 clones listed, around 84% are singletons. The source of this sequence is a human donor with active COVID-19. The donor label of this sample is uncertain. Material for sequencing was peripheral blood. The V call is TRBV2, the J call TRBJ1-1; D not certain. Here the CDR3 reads CASSLRSTEAFF. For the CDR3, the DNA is TGTGCCAGCAGCCTACGGAGCACTGAAGCTTTCTTT.